The source of this TCR beta chain is a study of graft-versus-host responses after intestinal transplantation. Between the trimmed V and J ends, which lost 0 bases and 2 bases, there was a span of 9 bases. The CDR3 has 14 amino acids. Germline loops: CDR1 GTSNPN, CDR2 SVGIG (reference sequence). The culture paired about 200,000 irradiated violet-dye-labeled stimulators with about 200,000 CFSE-labeled responders. Following the reaction, CD3+CD4+ and CD3+CD8+ responders that were proliferating and CFSE-low underwent sorting. This clone qualifies as medium-sized. The repertoire was sequenced with immunoSEQ multiplex PCR; TCRdb's copy has only in-frame clones and lacks some. This table has 14,000 or so clones, under 40% appearing once.

This receptor was identified in a human patient who received an intestinal transplant. The rearrangement joins TRBV30 to TRBJ2-3; a possible D gene is TRBD2 (5 bases). The sample in question was alloreactive CD8+ T cells from a mixed lymphocyte reaction culture, obtained before intestinal transplant. Described subset: CFSE-low proliferating T cells sorted from roughly six-day pre-transplant mixed lymphocyte reaction (GvH or HvG direction). CDR3 protein: CAWSVDYTTDTQYF. CDR3 nucleotide sequence: TGTGCCTGGAGTGTCGACTATACCACAGATACGCAGTATTTT.